Listed below are T cell receptor beta chains from one sample, sequenced in a study of control samples from healthy donors and cancer patients. The data were produced by immunoSEQ multiplex PCR, yet TCRdb's version contains in-frame clones alone and is incomplete. The data show 150,000 to 200,000 clones, roughly nine tenths seen once. Sequenced sample: blood. These TCRs come from a woman between 25 and 40 years old in good health. CDR3s leave out the opening cysteine and the closing phenylalanine or tryptophan.

v_call,cdr3_length,cdr3_aa
TRBV27,14,ASSPLPERDNSPLH
TRBV6-4,13,ASSPSAGAVDEQF
TRBV4-1,15,ASSPTLGQGLRNEQF
TRBV14,15,ASSPSFGSTAFYEQY
TRBV28,12,ASSLLADPHEQY
TRBV13,14,ASSRPEHFSTDTQY
TRBV5-8,12,ASSRGQIGDGYT
TRBV27,12,ASRPGTGNYGYT
TRBV4-3,13,ASSRGQGSYNEQF
TRBV9,13,ASSVAGTGTYEQY
TRBV3-1/TRBV3-2,15,ASSKPSVRAPYNEQF
TRBV19,14,ASSPASAGGRETQY
TRBV4-1,13,ASTRFLRADETQY
TRBV19,14,ASTKPGGSGANVLT
TRBV27,14,ASSLSGGARADTQY
TRBV4-2,15,ASSQDVGRGLHTEAF
TRBV9,12,ASSPQDREDTIY
TRBV5-4,13,ASSLGTSSTGELF
TRBV4-3,14,ASSLNPRDRNSPLH
TRBV4-1,13,ASSQVTGTSNEQF
TRBV30,14,AWSGQGGTYNSPLH
TRBV4-1,14,ASSQEGWSRDTEAF
TRBV24-1,14,ATSDPGTTTTDTQY
TRBV18,10,ASSPGSNEQF
TRBV19,13,ASSGDRGFGQPQH
TRBV28,10,ASSSRTDTQY
TRBV7-9,11,ASSPDFGYEQY
TRBV7-3,14,ASSLRASANTGELF
TRBV28,13,ASSPLGQGNYGYT
TRBV6-2/TRBV6-3,11,ASSYYVHNEQF
TRBV6-5,12,ASRVSGTYNEQF
TRBV5-4,13,ASSLFSGLAREQY
TRBV29-1,13,SGEASGSVNNEQF
TRBV6-5,10,ASSRRQAEAF
TRBV24-1,10,ATRSGADTQY
TRBV3-1/TRBV3-2,16,ASSQGATGEGGNEKLF
TRBV7-9,12,ASSPGLNSYEQY
TRBV27,12,ASSPGTGPYEQY
TRBV6-2/TRBV6-3,12,ASSRSALSLSLH
TRBV4-1,12,ASSQGAGTDTQY
TRBV28,11,ASRQERNQPQH
TRBV24-1,15,ATSDPGTSGRGDTQY
TRBV5-5,12,ASSFGPTGNTQY
TRBV28,12,ASSLFTSNTEAF
TRBV5-8,13,ASSFRSSRNTEAF
TRBV7-2,16,ASSTTGLAGWAEETQY
TRBV28,13,ASTSGTGVWSEAF
TRBV7-8,16,ASSPLADSALSTDTQY
TRBV29-1,12,SVGRSGITDTQY
TRBV6-4,11,ASIRDRGSEQY